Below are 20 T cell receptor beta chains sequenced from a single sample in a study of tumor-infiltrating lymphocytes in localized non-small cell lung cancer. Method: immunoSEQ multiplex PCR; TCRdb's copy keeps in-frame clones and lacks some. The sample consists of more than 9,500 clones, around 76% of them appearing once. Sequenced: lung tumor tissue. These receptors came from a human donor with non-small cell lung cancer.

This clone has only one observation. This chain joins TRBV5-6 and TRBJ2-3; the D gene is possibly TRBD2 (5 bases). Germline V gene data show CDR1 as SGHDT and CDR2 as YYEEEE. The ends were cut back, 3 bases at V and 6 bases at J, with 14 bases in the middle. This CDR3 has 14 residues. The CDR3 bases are TGTGCCAGCAGCTCACTTGGGAGCGGCGATACGCAGTATTTT. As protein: CASSSLGSGDTQYF.

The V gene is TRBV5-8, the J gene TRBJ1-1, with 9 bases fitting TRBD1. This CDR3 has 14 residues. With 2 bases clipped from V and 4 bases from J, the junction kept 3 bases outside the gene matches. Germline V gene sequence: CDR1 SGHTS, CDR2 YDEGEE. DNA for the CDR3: TGTGCCAGCAGCTTCCAGACAGGGGGCACTGAAGCTTTCTTT. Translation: CASSFQTGGTEAFF.

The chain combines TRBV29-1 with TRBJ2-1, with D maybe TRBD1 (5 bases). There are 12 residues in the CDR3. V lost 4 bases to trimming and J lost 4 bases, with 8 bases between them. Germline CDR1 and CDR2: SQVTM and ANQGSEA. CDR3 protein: CSVGGRYNEQFF. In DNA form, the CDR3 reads TGCAGCGTTGGGGGCAGGTACAATGAGCAGTTCTTC.

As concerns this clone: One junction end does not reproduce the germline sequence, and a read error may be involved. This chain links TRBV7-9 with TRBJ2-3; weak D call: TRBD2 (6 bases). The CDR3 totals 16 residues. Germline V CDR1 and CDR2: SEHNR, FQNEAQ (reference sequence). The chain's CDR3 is CASSVAGAGSTDTQYF. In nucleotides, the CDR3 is TGTGCCAGCAGCGTAGCTGGAGCGGGTAGCACAGATACGCAGTATTTT.

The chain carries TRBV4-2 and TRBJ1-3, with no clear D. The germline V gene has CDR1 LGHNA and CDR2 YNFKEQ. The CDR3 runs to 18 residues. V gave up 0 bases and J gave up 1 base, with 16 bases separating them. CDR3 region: CASSQDFSVTLSGNTIYF. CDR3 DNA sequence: TGTGCCAGCAGCCAAGATTTTTCGGTCACCTTATCTGGAAACACCATATATTTT.

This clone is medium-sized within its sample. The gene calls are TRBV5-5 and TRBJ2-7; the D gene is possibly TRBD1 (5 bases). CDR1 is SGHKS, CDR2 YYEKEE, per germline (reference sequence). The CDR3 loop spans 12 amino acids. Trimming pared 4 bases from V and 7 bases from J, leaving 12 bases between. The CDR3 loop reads CASSPLGAEQYF. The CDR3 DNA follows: TGTGCCAGCAGCCCCCTTGGGGCAGAGCAGTACTTC.

The CDR3 protein is CASSWGTENTEAFF. The DNA for the CDR3 is TGTGCCAGCAGTTGGGGGACAGAGAACACTGAAGCTTTCTTT. The genes are TRBV27 and TRBJ1-1; TRBD1 agrees at 7 bases. CDR1 and CDR2 (germline): MNHEY, SMNVEV (reference sequence). This CDR3 spans 14 amino acids. V was pared by 4 bases and J by 1 base, with 3 bases of the junction left unmatched.

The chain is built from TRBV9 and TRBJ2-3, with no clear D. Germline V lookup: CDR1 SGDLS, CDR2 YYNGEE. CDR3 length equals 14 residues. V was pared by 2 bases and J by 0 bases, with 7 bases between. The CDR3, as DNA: TGTGCCAGCAGCGTGGACGGTAGCACAGATACGCAGTATTTT. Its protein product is CASSVDGSTDTQYF.

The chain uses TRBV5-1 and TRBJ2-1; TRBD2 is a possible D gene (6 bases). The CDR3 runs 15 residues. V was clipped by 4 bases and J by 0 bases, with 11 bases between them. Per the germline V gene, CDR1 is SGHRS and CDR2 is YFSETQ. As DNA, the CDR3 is TGCGCCAGCAGCCGGGACTTTCGCTCCTACAATGAGCAGTTCTTC. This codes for CASSRDFRSYNEQFF.

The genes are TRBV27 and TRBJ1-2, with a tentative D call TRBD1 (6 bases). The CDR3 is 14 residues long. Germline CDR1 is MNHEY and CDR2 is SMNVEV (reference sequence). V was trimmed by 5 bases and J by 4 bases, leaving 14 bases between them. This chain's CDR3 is CASSPPGGLYGYTF. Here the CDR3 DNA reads TGTGCCAGCAGTCCCCCCGGGGGCCTCTATGGCTACACCTTC.

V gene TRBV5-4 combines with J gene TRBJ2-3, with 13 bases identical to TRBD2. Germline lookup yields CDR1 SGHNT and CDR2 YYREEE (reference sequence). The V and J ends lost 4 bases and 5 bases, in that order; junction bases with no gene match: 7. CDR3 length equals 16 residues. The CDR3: CASSRTSGSGVDTQYF. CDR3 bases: TGTGCCAGCAGCAGGACTAGCGGGAGTGGTGTAGATACGCAGTATTTT.

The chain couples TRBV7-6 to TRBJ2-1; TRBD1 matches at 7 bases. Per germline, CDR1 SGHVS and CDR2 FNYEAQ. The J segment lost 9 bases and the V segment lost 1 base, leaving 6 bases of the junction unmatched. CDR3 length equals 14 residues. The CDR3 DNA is TGTGCCAGCAGCTTAGTTTTAGGGGGCAGTGAGCAGTTCTTC. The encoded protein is CASSLVLGGSEQFF.

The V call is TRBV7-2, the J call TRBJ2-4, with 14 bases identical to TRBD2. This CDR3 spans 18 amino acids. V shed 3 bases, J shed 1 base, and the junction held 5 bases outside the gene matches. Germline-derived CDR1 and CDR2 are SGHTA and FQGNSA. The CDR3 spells CASSFGTSGSGAKNIQYF. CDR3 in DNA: TGTGCCAGCAGCTTCGGGACTAGCGGGAGTGGGGCCAAAAACATTCAGTACTTC.

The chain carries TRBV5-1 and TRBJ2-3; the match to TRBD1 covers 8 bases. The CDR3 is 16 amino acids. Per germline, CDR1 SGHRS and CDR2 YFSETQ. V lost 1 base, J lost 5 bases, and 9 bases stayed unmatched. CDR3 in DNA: TGCGCCAGCAGCTTGAGGGACAGGAGTCTACAAGATACGCAGTATTTT. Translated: CASSLRDRSLQDTQYF.

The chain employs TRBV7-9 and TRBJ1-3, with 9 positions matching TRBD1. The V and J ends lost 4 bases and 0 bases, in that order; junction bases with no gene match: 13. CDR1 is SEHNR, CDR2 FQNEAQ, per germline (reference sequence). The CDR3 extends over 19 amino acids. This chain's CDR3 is CASSSPAGQGQSSGNTIYF. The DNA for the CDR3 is TGTGCCAGCAGCTCGCCTGCGGGACAGGGTCAGAGCTCTGGAAACACCATATATTTT.

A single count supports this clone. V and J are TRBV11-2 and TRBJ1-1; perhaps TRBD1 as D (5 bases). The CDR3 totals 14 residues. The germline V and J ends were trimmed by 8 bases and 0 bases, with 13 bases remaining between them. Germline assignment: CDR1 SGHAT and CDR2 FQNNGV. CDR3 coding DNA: TGTGCCAGCTCCCGGGGGGGAATGAACACTGAAGCTTTCTTT. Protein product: CASSRGGMNTEAFF.

CDR3 loop: CAGGRADTQYF. The CDR3 region has the DNA TGTGCCGGAGGAAGAGCAGATACGCAGTATTTT. This chain joins TRBV2 and TRBJ2-3, with D perhaps TRBD2 (5 bases). The V end was cut by 11 bases, the J end by 4 bases, with 10 bases between. The CDR3 extends over 11 amino acids. The germline V gene encodes CDR1 SNHLY and CDR2 FYNNEI. The full variable domain, in which reference TRBV2 and TRBJ2-3 provide the parts outside the CDR3, is EPEVTQTPSHQVTQMGQEVILRCVPISNHLYFYWYRQILGQKVEFLVSFYNNEISEKSEIFDDQFSVERPDGSNFTLKIRSTKLEDSAMYFCAGGRADTQYFGPGTRLTVL.

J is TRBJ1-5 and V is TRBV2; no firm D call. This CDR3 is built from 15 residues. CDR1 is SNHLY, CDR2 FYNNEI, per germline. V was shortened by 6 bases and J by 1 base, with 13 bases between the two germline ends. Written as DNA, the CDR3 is TGTGCCAGCAGGCAGAGGGAGGCGAGCAATCAGCCCCAGCATTTT. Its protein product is CASRQREASNQPQHF.

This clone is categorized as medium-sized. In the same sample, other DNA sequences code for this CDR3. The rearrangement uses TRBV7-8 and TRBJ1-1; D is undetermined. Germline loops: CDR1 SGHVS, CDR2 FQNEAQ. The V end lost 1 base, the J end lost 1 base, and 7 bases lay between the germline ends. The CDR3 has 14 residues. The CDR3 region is CASSLGEWNTEAFF. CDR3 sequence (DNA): TGTGCCAGCAGCTTAGGGGAGTGGAACACTGAAGCTTTCTTT.

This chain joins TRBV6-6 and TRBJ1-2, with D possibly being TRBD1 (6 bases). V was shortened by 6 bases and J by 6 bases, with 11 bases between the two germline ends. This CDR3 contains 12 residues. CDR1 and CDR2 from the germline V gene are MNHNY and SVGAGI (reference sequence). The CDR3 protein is CASRGAGDGYTF. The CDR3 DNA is TGTGCCAGCAGGGGGGCTGGTGATGGCTACACCTTC.